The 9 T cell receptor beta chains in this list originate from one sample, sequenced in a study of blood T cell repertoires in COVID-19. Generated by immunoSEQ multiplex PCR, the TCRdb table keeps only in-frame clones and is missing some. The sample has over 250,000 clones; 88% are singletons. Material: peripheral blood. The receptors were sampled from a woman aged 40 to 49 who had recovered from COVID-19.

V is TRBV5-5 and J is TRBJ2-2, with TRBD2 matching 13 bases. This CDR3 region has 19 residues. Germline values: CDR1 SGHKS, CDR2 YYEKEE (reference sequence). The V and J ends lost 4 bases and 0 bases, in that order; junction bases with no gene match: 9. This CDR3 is CASSTLAGGLRANTGELFF. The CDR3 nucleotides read TGTGCCAGCAGCACACTAGCGGGAGGGCTTAGGGCGAACACCGGGGAGCTGTTTTTT.

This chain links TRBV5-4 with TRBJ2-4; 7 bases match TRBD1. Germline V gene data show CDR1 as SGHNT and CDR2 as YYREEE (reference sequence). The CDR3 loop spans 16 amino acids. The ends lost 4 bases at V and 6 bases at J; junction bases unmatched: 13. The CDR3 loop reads CASSPGQARTINIQYF. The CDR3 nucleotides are TGTGCCAGCAGCCCCGGACAGGCCCGGACCATAAACATTCAGTACTTC.

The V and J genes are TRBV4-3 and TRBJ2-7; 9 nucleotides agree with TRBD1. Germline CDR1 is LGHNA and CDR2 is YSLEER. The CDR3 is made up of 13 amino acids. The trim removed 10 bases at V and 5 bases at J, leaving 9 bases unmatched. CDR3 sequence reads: CATGTGHTHEQYV. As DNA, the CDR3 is TGCGCCACGGGGACAGGGCATACCCACGAGCAGTACGTC.

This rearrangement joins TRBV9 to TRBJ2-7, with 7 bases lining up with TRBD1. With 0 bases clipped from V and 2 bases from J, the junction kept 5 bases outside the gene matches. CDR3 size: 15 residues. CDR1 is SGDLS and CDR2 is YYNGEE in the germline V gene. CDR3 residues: CASSVAWDSTYEQYF. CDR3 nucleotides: TGTGCCAGCAGCGTAGCTTGGGACAGCACCTACGAGCAGTACTTC.

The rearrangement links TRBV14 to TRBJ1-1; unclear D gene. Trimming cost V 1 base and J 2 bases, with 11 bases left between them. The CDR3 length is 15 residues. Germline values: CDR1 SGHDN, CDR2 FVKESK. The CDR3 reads CASSQGRTSNTEAFF. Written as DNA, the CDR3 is TGTGCCAGCAGCCAAGGTCGGACTAGCAACACTGAAGCTTTCTTT.

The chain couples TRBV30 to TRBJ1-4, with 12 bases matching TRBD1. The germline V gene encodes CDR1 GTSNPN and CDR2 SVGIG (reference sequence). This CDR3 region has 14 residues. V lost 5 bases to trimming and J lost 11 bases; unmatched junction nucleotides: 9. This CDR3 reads CAWSSGQGAGKLFF. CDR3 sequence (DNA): TGTGCCTGGTCTTCGGGACAGGGGGCAGGTAAACTGTTTTTT.

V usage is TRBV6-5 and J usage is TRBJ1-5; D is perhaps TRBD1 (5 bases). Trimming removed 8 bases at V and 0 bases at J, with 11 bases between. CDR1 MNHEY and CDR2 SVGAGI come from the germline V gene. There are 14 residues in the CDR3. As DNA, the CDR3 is TGTGCCAGCGGAAGACAGAATAGCAATCAGCCCCAGCATTTT. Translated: CASGRQNSNQPQHF.

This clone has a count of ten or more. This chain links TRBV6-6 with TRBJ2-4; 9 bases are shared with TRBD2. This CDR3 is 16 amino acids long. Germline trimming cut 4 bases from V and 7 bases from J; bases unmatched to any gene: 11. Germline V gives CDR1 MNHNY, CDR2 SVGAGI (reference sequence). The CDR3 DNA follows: TGTGCCAGCAGTTCGGGACTAGCCCGGAGGGGGAACATTCAGTACTTC. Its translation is CASSSGLARRGNIQYF.

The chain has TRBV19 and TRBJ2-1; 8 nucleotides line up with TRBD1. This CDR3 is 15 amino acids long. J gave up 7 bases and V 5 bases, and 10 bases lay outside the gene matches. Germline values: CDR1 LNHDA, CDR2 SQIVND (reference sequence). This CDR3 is CASSEVSRTGNEQFF. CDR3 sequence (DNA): TGTGCCAGTAGTGAGGTGTCGAGGACAGGGAATGAGCAGTTCTTC.